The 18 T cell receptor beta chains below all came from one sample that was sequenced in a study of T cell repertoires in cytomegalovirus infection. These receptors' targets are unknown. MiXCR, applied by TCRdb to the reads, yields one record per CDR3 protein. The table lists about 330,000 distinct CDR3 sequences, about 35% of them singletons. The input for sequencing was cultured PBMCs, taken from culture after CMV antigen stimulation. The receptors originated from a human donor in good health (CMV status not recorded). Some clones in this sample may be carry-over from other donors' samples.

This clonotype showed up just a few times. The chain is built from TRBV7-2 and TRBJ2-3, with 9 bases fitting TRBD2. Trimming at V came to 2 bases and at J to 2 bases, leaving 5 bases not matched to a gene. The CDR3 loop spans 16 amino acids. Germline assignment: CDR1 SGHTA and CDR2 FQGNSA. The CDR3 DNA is TGTGCCAGCAGCTTACGCCCTAGCGGGGCCACAGATACGCAGTATTTT. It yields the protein CASSLRPSGATDTQYF.

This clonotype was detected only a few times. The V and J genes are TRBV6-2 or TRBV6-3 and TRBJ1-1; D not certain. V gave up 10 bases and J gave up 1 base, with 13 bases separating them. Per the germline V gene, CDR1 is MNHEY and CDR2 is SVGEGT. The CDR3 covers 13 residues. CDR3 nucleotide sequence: TGTGCCATCTCTCGGACGGGGAACACTGAAGCTTTCTTT. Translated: CAISRTGNTEAFF.

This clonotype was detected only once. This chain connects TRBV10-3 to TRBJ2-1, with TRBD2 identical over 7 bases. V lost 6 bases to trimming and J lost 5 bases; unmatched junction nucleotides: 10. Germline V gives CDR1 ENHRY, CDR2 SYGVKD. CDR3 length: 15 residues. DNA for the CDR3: TGTGCCATCAGCGCGCTAGCGGTGGCCGACAATGAGCAGTTCTTC. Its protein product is CAISALAVADNEQFF.

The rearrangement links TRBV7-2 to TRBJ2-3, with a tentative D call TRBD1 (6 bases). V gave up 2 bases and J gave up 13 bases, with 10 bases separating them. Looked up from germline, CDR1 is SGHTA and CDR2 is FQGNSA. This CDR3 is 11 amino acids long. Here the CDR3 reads CASSLTGQEYF. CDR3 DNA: TGTGCCAGCAGCTTAACAGGGCAGGAGTATTTT.

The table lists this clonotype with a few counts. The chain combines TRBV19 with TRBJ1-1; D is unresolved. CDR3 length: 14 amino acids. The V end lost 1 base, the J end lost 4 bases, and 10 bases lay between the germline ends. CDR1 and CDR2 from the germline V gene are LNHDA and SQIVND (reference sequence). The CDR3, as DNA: TGTGCCAGTAGTATAGGTCAAGCGAGCACTGAAGCTTTCTTT. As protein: CASSIGQASTEAFF. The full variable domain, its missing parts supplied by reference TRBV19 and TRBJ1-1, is DGGITQSPKYLFRKEGQNVTLSCEQNLNHDAMYWYRQDPGQGLRLIYYSQIVNDFQKGDIAEGYSVSREKKESFPLTVTSAQKNPTAFYLCASSIGQASTEAFFGQGTRLTVV.

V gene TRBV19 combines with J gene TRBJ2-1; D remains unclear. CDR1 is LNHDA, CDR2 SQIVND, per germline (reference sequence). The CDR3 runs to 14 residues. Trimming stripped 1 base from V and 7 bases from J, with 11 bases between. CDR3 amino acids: CASSIGTRRNEQFF. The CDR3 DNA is TGTGCCAGTAGTATAGGAACCCGCCGGAATGAGCAGTTCTTC.

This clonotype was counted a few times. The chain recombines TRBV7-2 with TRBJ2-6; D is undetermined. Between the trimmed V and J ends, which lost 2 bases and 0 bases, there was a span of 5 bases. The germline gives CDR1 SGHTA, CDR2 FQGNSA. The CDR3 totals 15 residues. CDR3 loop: CASSLYLSGANVLTF. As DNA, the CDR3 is TGTGCCAGCAGCTTATACCTCTCTGGGGCCAACGTCCTGACTTTC.

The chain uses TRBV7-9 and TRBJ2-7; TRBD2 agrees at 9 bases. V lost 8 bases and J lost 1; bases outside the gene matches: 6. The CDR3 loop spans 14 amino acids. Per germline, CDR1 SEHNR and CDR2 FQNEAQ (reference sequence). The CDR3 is CASERLAVSYEQYF. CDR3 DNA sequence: TGTGCCAGCGAACGACTAGCGGTATCCTACGAGCAGTACTTC.

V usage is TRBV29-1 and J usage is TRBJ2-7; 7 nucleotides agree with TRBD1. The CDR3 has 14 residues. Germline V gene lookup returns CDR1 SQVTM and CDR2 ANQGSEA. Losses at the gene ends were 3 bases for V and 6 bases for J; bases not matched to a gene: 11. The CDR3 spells CSVDLTGRKIEQYF. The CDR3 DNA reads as TGCAGCGTTGACTTGACAGGGAGAAAGATCGAGCAGTACTTC.

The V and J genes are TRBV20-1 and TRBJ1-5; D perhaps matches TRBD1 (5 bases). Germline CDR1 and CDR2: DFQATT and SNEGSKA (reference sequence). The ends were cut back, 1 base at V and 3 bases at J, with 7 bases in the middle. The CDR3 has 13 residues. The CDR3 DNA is TGCAGTGCTAGAGGGGGGTTCAATCAGCCCCAGCATTTT. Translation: CSARGGFNQPQHF.

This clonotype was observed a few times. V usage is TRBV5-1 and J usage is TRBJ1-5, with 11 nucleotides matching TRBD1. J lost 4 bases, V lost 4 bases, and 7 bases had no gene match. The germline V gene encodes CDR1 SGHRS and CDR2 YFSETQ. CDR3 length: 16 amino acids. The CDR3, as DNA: TGCGCCAGCAGCCCAGATGGACAGGGGGCGAATCAGCCCCAGCATTTT. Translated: CASSPDGQGANQPQHF.

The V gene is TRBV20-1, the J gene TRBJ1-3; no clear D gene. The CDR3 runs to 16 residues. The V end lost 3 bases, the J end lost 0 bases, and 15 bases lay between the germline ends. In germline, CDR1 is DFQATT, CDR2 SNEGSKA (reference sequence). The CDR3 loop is CSASHSPLRSGNTIYF. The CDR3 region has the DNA TGCAGTGCTAGTCACAGTCCCCTCCGCTCTGGAAACACCATATATTTT.

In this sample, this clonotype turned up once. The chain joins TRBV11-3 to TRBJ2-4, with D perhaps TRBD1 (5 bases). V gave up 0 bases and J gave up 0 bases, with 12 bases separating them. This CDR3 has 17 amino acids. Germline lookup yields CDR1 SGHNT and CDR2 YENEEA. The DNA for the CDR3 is TGTGCCAGCAGCTTAGAGGTGGGGCAGGGAGCCAAAAACATTCAGTACTTC. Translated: CASSLEVGQGAKNIQYF.

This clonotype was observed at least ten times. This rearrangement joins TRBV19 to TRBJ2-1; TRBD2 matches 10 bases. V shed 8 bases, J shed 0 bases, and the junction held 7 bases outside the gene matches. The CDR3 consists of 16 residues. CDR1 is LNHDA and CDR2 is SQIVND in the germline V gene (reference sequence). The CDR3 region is CASSGASGSSYNEQFF. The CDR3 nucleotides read TGTGCCAGTTCGGGGGCTAGCGGGAGCTCCTACAATGAGCAGTTCTTC. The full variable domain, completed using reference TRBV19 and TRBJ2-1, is DGGITQSPKYLFRKEGQNVTLSCEQNLNHDAMYWYRQDPGQGLRLIYYSQIVNDFQKGDIAEGYSVSREKKESFPLTVTSAQKNPTAFYLCASSGASGSSYNEQFFGPGTRLTVL.

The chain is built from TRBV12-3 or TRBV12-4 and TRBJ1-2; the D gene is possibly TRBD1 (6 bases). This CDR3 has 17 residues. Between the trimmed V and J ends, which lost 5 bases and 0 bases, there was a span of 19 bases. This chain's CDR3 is CASSPTRRQAANYGYTF. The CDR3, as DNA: TGTGCCAGCAGTCCGACCCGCCGACAGGCTGCTAACTATGGCTACACCTTC.

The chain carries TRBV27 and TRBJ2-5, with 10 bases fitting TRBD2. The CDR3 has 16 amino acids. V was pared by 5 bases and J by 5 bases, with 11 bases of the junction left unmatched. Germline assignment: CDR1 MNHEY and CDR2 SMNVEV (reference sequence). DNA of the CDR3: TGTGCCAGCAGTCCTGCGAATCTAGCGGGAGTGGAGACCCAGTACTTC. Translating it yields CASSPANLAGVETQYF.

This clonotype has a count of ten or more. CDR3 sequence: CASSHPPGKTEAFF. In DNA form, the CDR3 reads TGCGCCAGCAGCCATCCTCCCGGGAAGACTGAAGCTTTCTTT. The gene calls are TRBV4-1 and TRBJ1-1; no definite D call. CDR1 is MGHRA and CDR2 is YSYEKL in the germline V gene. The length of the CDR3 is 14 residues. V shed 3 bases and J shed 5 bases, with 13 bases lying between them.

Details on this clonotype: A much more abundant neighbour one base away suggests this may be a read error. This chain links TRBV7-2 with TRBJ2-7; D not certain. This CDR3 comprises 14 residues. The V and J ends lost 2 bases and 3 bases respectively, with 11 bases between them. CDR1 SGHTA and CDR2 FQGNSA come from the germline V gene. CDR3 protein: CASSLSGWSYEQYF. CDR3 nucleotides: TGTGCCAGCAGCTTAAGTGGCTGGAGCTACGAGCAGTACTTC.